This T cell receptor (beta chain) was sequenced for a study of T cell repertoires in cytomegalovirus infection. Broader study findings: HLA-C-restricted, CMV-specific TCR beta clonotypes were dominant ex vivo. Carriers of CMV plus the relevant HLA were identified by cumulative public TCR beta family frequency.

Each CDR3 protein gets one entry after TCRdb re-called the reads with MiXCR. The table has about 190,000 distinct CDR3 sequences, about 30% seen once; the top ten hold 31%. Germline CDR1 SGDLS, CDR2 YYNGEE. This CDR3 comprises 16 residues. The V segment lost 3 bases and the J segment 7 bases; nucleotides outside the gene matches: 14. Worth noting for this clonotype: Antigen: not known.

This clonotype originated in a human donor in good health (CMV status not recorded). Some clones in this sample may be carry-over from other donors' samples. The V and J genes are TRBV9 and TRBJ2-3; TRBD2 agrees at 7 bases. The sequenced sample consisted of PBMCs. The CDR3 is CASSARDSREGHTQYF. DNA for the CDR3: TGTGCCAGCAGCGCCCGAGACTCCAGGGAGGGGCATACGCAGTATTTT. Looking up the rest from reference TRBV9 and TRBJ2-3 gives the full variable domain: DSGVTQTPKHLITATGQRVTLRCSPRSGDLSVYWYQQSLDQGLQFLIQYYNGEERAKGNILERFSAQQFPDLHSELNLSSLELGDSALYFCASSARDSREGHTQYFGPGTRLTVL.